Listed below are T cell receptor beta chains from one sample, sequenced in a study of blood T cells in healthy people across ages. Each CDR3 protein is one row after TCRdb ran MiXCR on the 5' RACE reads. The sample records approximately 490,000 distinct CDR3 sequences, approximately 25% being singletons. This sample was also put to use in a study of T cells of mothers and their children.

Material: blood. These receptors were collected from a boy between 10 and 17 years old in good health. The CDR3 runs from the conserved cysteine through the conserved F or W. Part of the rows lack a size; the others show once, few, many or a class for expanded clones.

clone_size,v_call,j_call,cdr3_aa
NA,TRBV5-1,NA,CASSLTAGTSEIEQYF
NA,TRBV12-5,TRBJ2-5,CASGPGQGGQETQYF
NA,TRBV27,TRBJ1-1,CASSSRGGRAFF
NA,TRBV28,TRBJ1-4,CASRPTGSNEKLFF
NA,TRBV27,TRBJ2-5,CASSLGGGRATQYF
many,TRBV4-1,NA,CASSQGAEQYF
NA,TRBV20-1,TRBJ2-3,CRLGGGTDTQYF
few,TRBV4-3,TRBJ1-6,CASSQGNGHSPLHF
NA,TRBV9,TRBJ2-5,CASSVGAQRKETQYF
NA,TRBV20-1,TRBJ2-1,CSTRDGTSGISYNEQFF
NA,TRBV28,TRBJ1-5,CASSLAGVNQPQHF
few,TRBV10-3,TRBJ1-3,CAIRTPGQGAGNTIYF
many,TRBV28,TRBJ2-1,CASNSGTEEPLSLFPNNEQFF
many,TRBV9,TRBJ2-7,CASSATGTSYEQYF
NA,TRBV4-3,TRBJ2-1,CASSQDRASGGYNEQFF
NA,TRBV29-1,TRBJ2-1,CSVEDPRQGPLDEQFF
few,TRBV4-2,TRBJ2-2,CASQPYSNTGELFF
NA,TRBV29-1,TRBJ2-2,CSVAGGNGELFF
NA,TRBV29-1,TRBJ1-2,CSGTVEGTGPGYTF
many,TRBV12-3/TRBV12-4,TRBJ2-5,CASSQTGGQETQYF
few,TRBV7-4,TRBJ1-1,CASSHKGPMNTEAFF
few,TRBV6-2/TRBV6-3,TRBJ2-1,CASSYRPPSDEQFF
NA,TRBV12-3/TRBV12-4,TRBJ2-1,CAILQGGENYNEQFF
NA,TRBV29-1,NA,CSVEGPLRGNEQFF
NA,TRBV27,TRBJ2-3,CASSLGAGLAGTDTQYF
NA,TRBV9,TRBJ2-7,CASSVADRPTYEQYF
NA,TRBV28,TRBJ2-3,CASVPVPGLSVVF
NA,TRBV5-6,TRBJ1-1,CASSSTEPNTEAFF
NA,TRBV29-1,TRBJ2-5,CSALRTSGQETQYF
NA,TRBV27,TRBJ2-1,CASKLGSYNEQFF
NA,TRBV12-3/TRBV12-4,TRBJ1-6,CASSFDSGQNSPLHF
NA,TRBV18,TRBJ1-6,CASSPDAINSPLHF
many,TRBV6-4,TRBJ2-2,CASSATSPGELFF
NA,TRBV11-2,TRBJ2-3,CASSRPPSGSRTDTQYF
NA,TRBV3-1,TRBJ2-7,CASSQDRLYPYEQYF
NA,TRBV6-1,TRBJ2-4,CASSGRELAKNIQYF
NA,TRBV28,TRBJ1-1,CASSLSETGLRTEAFF
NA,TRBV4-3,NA,CASSQGTGNYNEQFF
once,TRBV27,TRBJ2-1,CASGRRGNEQFF
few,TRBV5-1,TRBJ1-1,CASSLAPNTEAFF
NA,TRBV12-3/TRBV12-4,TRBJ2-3,CASRNKRGPGTTDTQYF
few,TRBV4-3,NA,CASSQDSGPNNEQFF
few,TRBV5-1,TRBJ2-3,CASSLVTGGHSTDTQYF
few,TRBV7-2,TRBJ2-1,CASSRKTSGGWSYNEQFF
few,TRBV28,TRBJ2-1,CASSLTVTGNYNEQFF
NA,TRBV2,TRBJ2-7,CASRAGGTSGFYEQYF
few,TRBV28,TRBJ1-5,CASTTGPLNQPQHF